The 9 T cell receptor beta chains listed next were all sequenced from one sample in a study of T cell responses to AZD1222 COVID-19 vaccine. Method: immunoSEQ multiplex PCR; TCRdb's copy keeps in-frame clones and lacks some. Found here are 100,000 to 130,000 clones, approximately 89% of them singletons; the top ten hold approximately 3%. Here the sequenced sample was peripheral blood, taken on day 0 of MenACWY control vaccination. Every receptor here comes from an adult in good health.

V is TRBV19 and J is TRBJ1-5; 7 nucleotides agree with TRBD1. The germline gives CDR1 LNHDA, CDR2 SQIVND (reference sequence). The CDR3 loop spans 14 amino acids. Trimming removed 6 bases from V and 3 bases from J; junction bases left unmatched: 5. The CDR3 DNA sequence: TGTGCCAGTAGGAGACAGGGAGACAATCAGCCCCAGCATTTT. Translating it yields CASRRQGDNQPQHF.

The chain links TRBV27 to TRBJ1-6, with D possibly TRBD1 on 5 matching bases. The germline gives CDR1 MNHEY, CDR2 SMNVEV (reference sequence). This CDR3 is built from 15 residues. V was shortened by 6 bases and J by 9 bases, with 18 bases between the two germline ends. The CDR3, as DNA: TGTGCCAGCAGGCCGACCTCAGGGTGGGGTTCACCCCTCCACTTT. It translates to CASRPTSGWGSPLHF.

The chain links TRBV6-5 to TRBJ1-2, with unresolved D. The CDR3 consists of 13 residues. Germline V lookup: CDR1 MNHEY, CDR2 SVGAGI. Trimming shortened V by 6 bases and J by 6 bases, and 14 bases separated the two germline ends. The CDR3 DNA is TGTGCCAGCAGAGCTACGGATAGCCATGGCTACACCTTC. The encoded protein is CASRATDSHGYTF.

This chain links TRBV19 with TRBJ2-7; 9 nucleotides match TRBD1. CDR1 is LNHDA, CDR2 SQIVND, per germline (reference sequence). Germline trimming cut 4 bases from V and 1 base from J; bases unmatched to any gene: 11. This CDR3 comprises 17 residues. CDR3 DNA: TGTGCCAGTAGTAGAACGAAGGGACAGGGACAATCCTACGAGCAGTACTTC. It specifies CASSRTKGQGQSYEQYF.

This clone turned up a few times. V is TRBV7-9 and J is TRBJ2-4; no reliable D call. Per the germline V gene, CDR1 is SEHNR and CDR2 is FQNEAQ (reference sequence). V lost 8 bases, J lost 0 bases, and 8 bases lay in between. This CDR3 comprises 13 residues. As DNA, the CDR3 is TGTGCCAGCGCCCCTATAGCCAAAAACATTCAGTACTTC. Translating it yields CASAPIAKNIQYF.

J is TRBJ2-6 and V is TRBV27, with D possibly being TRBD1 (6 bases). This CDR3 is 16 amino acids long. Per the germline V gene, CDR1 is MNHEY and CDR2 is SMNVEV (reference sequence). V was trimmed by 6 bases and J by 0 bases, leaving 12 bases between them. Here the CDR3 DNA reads TGTGCCAGCAGGCCGACAGGCCTCTCTGGGGCCAACGTCCTGACTTTC. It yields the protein CASRPTGLSGANVLTF.

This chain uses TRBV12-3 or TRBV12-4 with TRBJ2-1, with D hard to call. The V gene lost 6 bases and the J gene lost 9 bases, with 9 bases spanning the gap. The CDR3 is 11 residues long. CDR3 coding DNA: TGTGCCAGCAGCCCACACCGTGAGCAGTTCTTC. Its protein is CASSPHREQFF.

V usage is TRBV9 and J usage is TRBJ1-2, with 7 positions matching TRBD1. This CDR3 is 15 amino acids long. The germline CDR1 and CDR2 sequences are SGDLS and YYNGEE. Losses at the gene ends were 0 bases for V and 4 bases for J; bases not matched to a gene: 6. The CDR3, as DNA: TGTGCCAGCAGCGTAGGGCAGGGGGAAGTCTATGGCTACACCTTC. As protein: CASSVGQGEVYGYTF.

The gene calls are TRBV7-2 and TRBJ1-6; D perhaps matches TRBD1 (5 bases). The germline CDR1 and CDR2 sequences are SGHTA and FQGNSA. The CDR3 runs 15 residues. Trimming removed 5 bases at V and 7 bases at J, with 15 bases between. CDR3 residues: CASSPSWGENSPLHF. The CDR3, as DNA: TGTGCCAGCAGCCCCTCATGGGGGGAGAATTCACCCCTCCACTTT.